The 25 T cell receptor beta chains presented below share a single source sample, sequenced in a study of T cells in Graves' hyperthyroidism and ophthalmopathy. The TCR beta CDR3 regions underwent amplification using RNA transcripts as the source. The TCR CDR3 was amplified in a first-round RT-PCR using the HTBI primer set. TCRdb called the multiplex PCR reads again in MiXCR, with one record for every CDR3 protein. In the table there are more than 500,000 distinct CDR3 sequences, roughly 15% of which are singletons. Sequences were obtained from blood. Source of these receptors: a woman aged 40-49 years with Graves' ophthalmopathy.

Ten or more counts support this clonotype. CDR3 sequence reads: CASSIGVYQETQYF. CDR3 DNA sequence: TGTGCCAGTAGTATCGGGGTGTACCAAGAGACCCAGTACTTC. The V and J genes are TRBV19 and TRBJ2-5; D might be TRBD2 (5 bases). This CDR3 region has 14 residues. The V end lost 3 bases, the J end lost 0 bases, and 8 bases lay between the germline ends. The V gene's germline CDR1 is LNHDA and CDR2 SQIVND (reference sequence).

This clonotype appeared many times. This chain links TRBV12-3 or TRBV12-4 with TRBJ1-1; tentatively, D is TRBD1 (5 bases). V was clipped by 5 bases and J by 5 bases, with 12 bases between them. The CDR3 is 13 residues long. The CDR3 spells CASSAGWGTEAFF. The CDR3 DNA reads TGTGCCAGCAGTGCCGGATGGGGGACTGAAGCTTTCTTT.

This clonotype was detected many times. As DNA, the CDR3 is TGCGCCATCACGCAAGGACGGGAGTGCAATCAGCCCCAGCATTTT. It translates to CAITQGRECNQPQHF. The V call is TRBV5-1, the J call TRBJ1-5; D unclear. This CDR3 is built from 15 residues. Germline assignment: CDR1 SGHRS and CDR2 YFSETQ. Trimming removed 9 bases at V and 2 bases at J, with 18 bases between.

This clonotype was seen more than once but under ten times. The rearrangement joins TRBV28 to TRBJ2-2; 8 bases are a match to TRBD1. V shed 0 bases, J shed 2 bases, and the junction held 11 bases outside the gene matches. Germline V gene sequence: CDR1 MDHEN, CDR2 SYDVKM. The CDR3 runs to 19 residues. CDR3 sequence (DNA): TGTGCCAGCAGTTTATGGACGGGGACAGGACTTTCCAACACCGGGGAGCTGTTTTTT. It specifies CASSLWTGTGLSNTGELFF.

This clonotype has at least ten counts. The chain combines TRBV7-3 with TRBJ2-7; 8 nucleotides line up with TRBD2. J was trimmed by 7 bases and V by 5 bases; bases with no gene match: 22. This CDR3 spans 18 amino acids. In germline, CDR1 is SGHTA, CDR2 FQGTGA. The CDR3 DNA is TGTGCCAGCAGCCCCCCTGCGGGATGGCGGGAGGAGTCTCGGGAGCAGTACTTC. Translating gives CASSPPAGWREESREQYF.

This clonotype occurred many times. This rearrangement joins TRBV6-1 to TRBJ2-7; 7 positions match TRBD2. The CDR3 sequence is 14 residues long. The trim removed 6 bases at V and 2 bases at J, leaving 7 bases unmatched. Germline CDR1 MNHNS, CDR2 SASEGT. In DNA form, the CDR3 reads TGTGCCAGCAGGGCTCTAGCGGTCCCCTACGAGCAGTACTTC. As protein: CASRALAVPYEQYF.

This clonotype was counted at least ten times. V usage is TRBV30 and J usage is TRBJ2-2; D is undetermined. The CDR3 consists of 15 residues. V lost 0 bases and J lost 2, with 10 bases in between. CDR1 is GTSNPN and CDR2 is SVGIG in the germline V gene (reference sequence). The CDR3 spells CAWSVQRVNTGELFF. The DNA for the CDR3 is TGTGCCTGGAGTGTACAACGGGTTAACACCGGGGAGCTGTTTTTT.

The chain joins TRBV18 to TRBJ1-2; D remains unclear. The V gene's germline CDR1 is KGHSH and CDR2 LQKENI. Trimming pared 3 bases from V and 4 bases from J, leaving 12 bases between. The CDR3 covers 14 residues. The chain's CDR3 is CASSPDRALYGYTF. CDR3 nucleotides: TGTGCCAGCTCACCCGACCGGGCGCTCTATGGCTACACCTTC.

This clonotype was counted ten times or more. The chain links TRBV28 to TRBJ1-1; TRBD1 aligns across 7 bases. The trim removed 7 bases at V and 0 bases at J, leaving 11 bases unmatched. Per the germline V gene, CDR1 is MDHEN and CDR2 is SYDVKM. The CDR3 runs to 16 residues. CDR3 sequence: CASNGGTGEMNTEAFF. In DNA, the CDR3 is TGTGCCAGCAACGGCGGCACAGGGGAGATGAACACTGAAGCTTTCTTT.

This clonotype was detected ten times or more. The CDR3: CASSTGQGGTYEQYF. The CDR3, as DNA: TGTGCCAGCAGTACCGGACAGGGGGGTACCTACGAGCAGTACTTC. The chain has TRBV28 and TRBJ2-7, with 10 positions matching TRBD1. CDR3 size: 15 residues. The junction had 6 bases not matched to a gene; V was cut back by 5 bases and J by 2 bases. The germline V gene encodes CDR1 MDHEN and CDR2 SYDVKM.

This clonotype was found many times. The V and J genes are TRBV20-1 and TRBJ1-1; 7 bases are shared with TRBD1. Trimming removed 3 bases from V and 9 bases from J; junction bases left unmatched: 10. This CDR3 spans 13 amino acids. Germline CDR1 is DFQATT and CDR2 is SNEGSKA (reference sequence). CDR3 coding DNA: TGCAGTGCTAGCTATCTCACGGGACAGCAAGCTTTCTTT. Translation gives CSASYLTGQQAFF.

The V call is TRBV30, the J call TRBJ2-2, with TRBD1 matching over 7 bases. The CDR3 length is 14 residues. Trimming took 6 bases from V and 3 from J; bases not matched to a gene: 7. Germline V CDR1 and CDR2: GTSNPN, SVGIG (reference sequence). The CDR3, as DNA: TGTGCCTGCCATAACAGGGGTGACACCGGGGAGCTGTTTTTT. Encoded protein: CACHNRGDTGELFF.

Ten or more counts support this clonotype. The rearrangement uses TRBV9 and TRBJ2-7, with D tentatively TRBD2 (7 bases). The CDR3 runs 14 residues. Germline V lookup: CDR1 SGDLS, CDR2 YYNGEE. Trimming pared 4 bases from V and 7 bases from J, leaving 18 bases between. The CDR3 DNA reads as TGTGCCAGCAGCCAGGGAGGGACACCCTTTGAGCAGTACTTC. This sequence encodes CASSQGGTPFEQYF.

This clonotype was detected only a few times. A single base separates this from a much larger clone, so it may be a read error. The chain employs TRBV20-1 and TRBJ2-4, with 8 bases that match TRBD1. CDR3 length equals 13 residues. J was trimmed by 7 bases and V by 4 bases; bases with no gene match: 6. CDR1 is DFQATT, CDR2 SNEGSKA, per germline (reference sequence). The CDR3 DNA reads TGCAGTGCTATAAGGACAGGGAGGAACATTCAGTACTTC. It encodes CSAIRTGRNIQYF.

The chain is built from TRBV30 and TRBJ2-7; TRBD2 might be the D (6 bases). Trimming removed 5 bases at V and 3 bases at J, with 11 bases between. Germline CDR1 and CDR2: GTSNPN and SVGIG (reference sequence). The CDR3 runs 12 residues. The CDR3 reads CAWGLTSYEQYF. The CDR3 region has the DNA TGTGCCTGGGGTTTGACTAGCTACGAGCAGTACTTC.

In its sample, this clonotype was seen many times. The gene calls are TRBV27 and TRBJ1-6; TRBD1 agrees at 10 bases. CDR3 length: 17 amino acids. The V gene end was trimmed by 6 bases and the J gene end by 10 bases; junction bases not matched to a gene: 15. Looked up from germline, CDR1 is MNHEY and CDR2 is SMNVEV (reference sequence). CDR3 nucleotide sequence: TGTGCCAGCAGCCTATTCGCGGATGGGACAGGGGAGTCACCCCTCCACTTT. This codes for CASSLFADGTGESPLHF.

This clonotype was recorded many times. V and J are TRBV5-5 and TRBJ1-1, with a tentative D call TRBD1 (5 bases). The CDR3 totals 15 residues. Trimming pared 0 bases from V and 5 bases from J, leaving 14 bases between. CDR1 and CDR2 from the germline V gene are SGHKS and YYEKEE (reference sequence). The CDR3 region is CASSLDVGTRTEAFF. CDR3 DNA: TGTGCCAGCAGCTTGGACGTCGGGACGAGGACTGAAGCTTTCTTT.

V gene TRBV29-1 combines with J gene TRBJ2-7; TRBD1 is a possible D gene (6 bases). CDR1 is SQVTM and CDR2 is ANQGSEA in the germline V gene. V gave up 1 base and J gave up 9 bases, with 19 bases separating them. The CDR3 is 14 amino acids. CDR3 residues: CSVEVLDSFEGQYF. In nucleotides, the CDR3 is TGCAGCGTTGAAGTTTTGGACAGTTTTGAGGGGCAGTACTTC.

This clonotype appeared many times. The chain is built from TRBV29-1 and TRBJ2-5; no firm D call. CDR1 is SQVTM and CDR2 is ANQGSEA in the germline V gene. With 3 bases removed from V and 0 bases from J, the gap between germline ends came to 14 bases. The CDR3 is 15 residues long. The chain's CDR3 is CSVDPGAGNQETQYF. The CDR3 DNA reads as TGCAGCGTTGACCCGGGCGCAGGCAACCAAGAGACCCAGTACTTC.

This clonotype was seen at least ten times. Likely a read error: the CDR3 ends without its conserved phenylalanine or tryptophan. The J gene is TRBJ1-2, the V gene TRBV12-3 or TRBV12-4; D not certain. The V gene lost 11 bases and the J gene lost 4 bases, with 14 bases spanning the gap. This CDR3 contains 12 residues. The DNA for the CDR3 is TGTGCCGTCTCATCGGGATCCTATGGCTACACCCTC. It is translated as CAVSSGSYGYTL.

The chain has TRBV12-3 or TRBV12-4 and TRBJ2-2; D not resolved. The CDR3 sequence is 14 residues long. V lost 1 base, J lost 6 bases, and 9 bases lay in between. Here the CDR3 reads CASSLDSMAGELFF. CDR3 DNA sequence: TGTGCCAGCAGTTTAGACAGCATGGCCGGGGAGCTGTTTTTT.

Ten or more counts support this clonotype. The CDR3 coding sequence is TGTGCCAGTAAGGACAGGGGACCGGGAAACACCATATATTTT. Residues: CASKDRGPGNTIYF. This chain links TRBV19 with TRBJ1-3; 9 bases are a match to TRBD1. CDR3 length: 14 residues. The V gene's germline CDR1 is LNHDA and CDR2 SQIVND (reference sequence). Trimming cost V 7 bases and J 4 bases; bases outside gene matches: 5.

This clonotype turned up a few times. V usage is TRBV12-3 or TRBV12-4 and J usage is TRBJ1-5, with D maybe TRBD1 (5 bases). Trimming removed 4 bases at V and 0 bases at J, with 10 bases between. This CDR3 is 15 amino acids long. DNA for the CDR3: TGTGCCAGCAGTTCCGCAGGGTATAGCAATCAGCCCCAGCATTTT. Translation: CASSSAGYSNQPQHF.

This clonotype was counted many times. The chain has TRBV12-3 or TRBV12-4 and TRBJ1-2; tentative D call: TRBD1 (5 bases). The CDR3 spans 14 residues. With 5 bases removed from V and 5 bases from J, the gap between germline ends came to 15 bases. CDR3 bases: TGTGCCAGCAGTAGACAGATCGGTTTATATGGCTACACCTTC. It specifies CASSRQIGLYGYTF.

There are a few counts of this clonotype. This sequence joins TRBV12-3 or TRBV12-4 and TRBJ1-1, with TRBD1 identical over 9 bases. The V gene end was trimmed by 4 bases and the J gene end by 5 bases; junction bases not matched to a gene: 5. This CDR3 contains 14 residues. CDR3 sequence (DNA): TGTGCCAGCAGTTCTACAGGGGGCGTTACTGAAGCTTTCTTT. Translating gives CASSSTGGVTEAFF.